Given below is one T cell receptor (beta chain) in context. Its antigen is unknown. The sample originates from a study of CD8+ T cells in alopecia areata. Treatment: oral pan-JAK inhibitor, 5-10 mg twice daily. Findings of the study overall: It was observed that many expanded lesional clones persisted in scalp and blood during tofacitinib.

Reverse transcription of extracted RNA yielded cDNA, which provided the sequencing template. The protocol was immunoSEQ multiplex PCR, while the TCRdb copy is restricted to in-frame clones and leaves out a portion. The repertoire holds over 150,000 clones, about 60% seen once, with approximately 0.7% in the top ten. Trimming removed 7 bases from V and 5 bases from J; junction bases left unmatched: 7. CDR1 and CDR2 from the germline V gene are SQVTM and ANQGSEA. This CDR3 comprises 13 residues. Sample: CD4+ T cells sorted from blood, taken at week 4, from a patient treated with tofacitinib. J is TRBJ2-5 and V is TRBV29-1; 10 nucleotides match TRBD1. The sequence came from a human donor with alopecia areata. The CDR3 nucleotides read TGCAGCGGGAGGACAGGGGGTGGGGAGACCCAGTACTTC. Its protein is CSGRTGGGETQYF.